This T cell receptor beta chain originates from a study of a mutant IDH1 vaccine in newly diagnosed glioma. Whole-study context: Vaccination followed radiotherapy alone by 4-6 weeks, or accompanied temozolomide cycles. V12 took place at week 35, and V13 at week 47.

Time point denoted: week 47, end of study. It was 300 ug of mutant IDH1 20-mer peptide that made up each vaccine dose, given with topical imiquimod. Each patient was administered eight vaccinations, scheduled in weeks 1, 3, 5, 7, 11, 15, 19 and 23. For this clone: Its antigen remains unidentified.

Only in-frame clones appear in the TCRdb table, and some are missing; sequencing was by immunoSEQ multiplex PCR. In the table there are 50,000 to 65,000 clones, roughly 80% of which are singletons. With 3 bases removed from V and 1 base from J, the gap between germline ends came to 15 bases. This CDR3 comprises 16 residues. Germline assignment: CDR1 SGDLS and CDR2 YYNGEE. Sequencing was performed on PBMCs, taken from a glioma patient whose treatment included an IDH1 peptide vaccine. The rearrangement joins TRBV9 to TRBJ2-3, with TRBD2 as a possible D gene (6 bases). The origin of this receptor is a woman between 50 and 59 years old with glioma. As DNA, the CDR3 is TGTGCCAGCAGCGGGGAGCATAAGCGGGGCACAGATACGCAGTATTTT. This sequence encodes CASSGEHKRGTDTQYF.